The 26 T cell receptor beta chains listed next were all sequenced from one sample in a study of T cells after yellow fever vaccination. TCRdb fed the 5' RACE reads into MiXCR, producing one record per CDR3 protein. The sample records about 68,000 distinct CDR3 sequences, approximately 7% being singletons. The material was CD8+ T cells sorted from PBMCs, obtained approximately 40 days after the first yellow fever vaccination. The receptors were sampled from a man aged 18 to 29 who received the YFV17D yellow fever vaccine.

The chain has TRBV5-1 and TRBJ2-5; 12 bases match TRBD1. The CDR3 spans 16 residues. Trimming at V came to 4 bases and at J to 6 bases, leaving 10 bases not matched to a gene. The germline V gene encodes CDR1 SGHRS and CDR2 YFSETQ. CDR3 nucleotides: TGCGCCAGCAGCCCAGCGGGGACAGGGGGCGGGAAGACCCAGTACTTC. It translates to CASSPAGTGGGKTQYF.

The chain uses TRBV7-9 and TRBJ1-6; unclear D gene. The CDR3 consists of 16 residues. Trimming shortened V by 3 bases and J by 0 bases, and 9 bases separated the two germline ends. Germline assignment: CDR1 SEHNR and CDR2 FQNEAQ (reference sequence). CDR3 DNA sequence: TGTGCCAGCAGCTTCGAAGGGAGCTCCTATAATTCACCCCTCCACTTT. Residues: CASSFEGSSYNSPLHF.

Notes on this clonotype: A read error is possible here, since a much larger clone lies one base away. The chain is built from TRBV12-3 or TRBV12-4 and TRBJ2-5; 9 nucleotides line up with TRBD2. Germline trimming cut 6 bases from V and 3 bases from J; bases unmatched to any gene: 8. The length of the CDR3 is 15 residues. The CDR3 spells CASSHVSGGKETQYF. The CDR3 coding sequence is TGTGCCAGCAGCCACGTGAGCGGGGGGAAAGAGACCCAGTACTTC.

In this sample, this clonotype turned up many times. V gene TRBV27 combines with J gene TRBJ2-3; the D is unclear. The ends were cut back, 3 bases at V and 2 bases at J, with 9 bases in the middle. The CDR3 length is 14 residues. Germline V CDR1 and CDR2: MNHEY, SMNVEV (reference sequence). Here the CDR3 reads CASSLFGITDTQYF. The DNA of the CDR3 is TGTGCCAGCAGTTTGTTTGGGATCACAGATACGCAGTATTTT.

This clonotype was counted between two and nine times. J is TRBJ2-5 and V is TRBV28, with 12 positions matching TRBD2. CDR3 length equals 15 residues. CDR1 is MDHEN, CDR2 SYDVKM, per germline. Trimming cost V 7 bases and J 3 bases; bases outside gene matches: 6. CDR3 nucleotide sequence: TGTGCCAGCACCTCCTGGACTAGCGGGGAAGAGACCCAGTACTTC. This sequence encodes CASTSWTSGEETQYF.

This chain links TRBV2 with TRBJ2-2; 7 nucleotides agree with TRBD1. CDR3 length: 14 amino acids. V gave up 11 bases and J gave up 6 bases; unmatched junction bases: 12. Germline CDR1 reads SNHLY; CDR2 reads FYNNEI. The CDR3 nucleotides read TGTGCCGGTAAAGACAGGGTGTCCGCCGGGGAGCTGTTTTTT. This translates into CAGKDRVSAGELFF. Full variable domain (rest looked up from reference TRBV2 and TRBJ2-2): EPEVTQTPSHQVTQMGQEVILRCVPISNHLYFYWYRQILGQKVEFLVSFYNNEISEKSEIFDDQFSVERPDGSNFTLKIRSTKLEDSAMYFCAGKDRVSAGELFFGEGSRLTVL.

This clonotype has just a few counts. The J gene is TRBJ2-3, the V gene TRBV5-1; 8 bases map to TRBD1. The CDR3 covers 15 residues. V dropped 0 bases and J dropped 1; count of bases not matched to a gene: 1. The germline gives CDR1 SGHRS, CDR2 YFSETQ. The DNA of the CDR3 is TGCGCCAGCAGCTTGGAGGGACAGGGCACAGATACGCAGTATTTT. Translated, it gives CASSLEGQGTDTQYF.

This clonotype occurred many times. The chain couples TRBV20-1 to TRBJ2-7, with TRBD1 identical over 7 bases. The CDR3 loop spans 13 amino acids. The trim removed 2 bases at V and 5 bases at J, leaving 6 bases unmatched. Looked up from germline, CDR1 is DFQATT and CDR2 is SNEGSKA (reference sequence). CDR3 DNA: TGCAGTGCTAGACTGGACAGGTCAAACGAGCAGTACGTC. As protein: CSARLDRSNEQYV.

With regard to this clonotype: This may come from a read error, since a much larger clone is one base off. The chain recombines TRBV4-1 with TRBJ2-3; no clear D. CDR3 length: 14 residues. CDR1 and CDR2 (germline): MGHRA, YSYEKL. The CDR3 sequence: CASSEEQVPDTQYF. The CDR3 DNA follows: TGCGCCAGCAGCGAAGAGCAGGTCCCAGATACGCAGTATTTT.

This clonotype was detected ten times or more. The gene calls are TRBV7-9 and TRBJ1-5; D is unclear. V lost 5 bases and J 6 bases, leaving 11 bases between the germline ends. The CDR3 runs to 13 residues. Germline V CDR1 and CDR2: SEHNR, FQNEAQ (reference sequence). CDR3 sequence (DNA): TGTGCCAGCAGCGTTGGTGGGTCTCAGCCCCAGCATTTT. Its protein is CASSVGGSQPQHF.

V gene TRBV7-2 combines with J gene TRBJ1-1; weak D call: TRBD1 (6 bases). CDR1 and CDR2 from the germline V gene are SGHTA and FQGNSA. The CDR3 is made up of 17 amino acids. Trimming stripped 0 bases from V and 5 bases from J, with 19 bases between. The CDR3 reads CASSLAPGGGRYTEAFF. CDR3 sequence (DNA): TGTGCCAGCAGCTTAGCCCCCGGCGGGGGGCGTTATACTGAAGCTTTCTTT.

This chain links TRBV11-2 with TRBJ2-3; 9 bases match TRBD2. This CDR3 region has 20 residues. Germline V gene lookup returns CDR1 SGHAT and CDR2 FQNNGV. V was clipped by 5 bases and J by 7 bases; unmatched bases: 25. CDR3 region: CASSLTEILAGKYGINTQYF. The DNA of the CDR3 is TGTGCCAGCAGCCTGACGGAGATCCTAGCGGGGAAGTATGGGATAAATACGCAGTATTTT. Filled out from reference TRBV11-2 and TRBJ2-3, the complete variable domain reads EAGVAQSPRYKIIEKRQSVAFWCNPISGHATLYWYQQILGQGPKLLIQFQNNGVVDDSQLPKDRFSAERLKGVDSTLKIQPAKLEDSAVYLCASSLTEILAGKYGINTQYFGPGTRLTVL.

This clonotype was seen a handful of times. The chain uses TRBV4-3 and TRBJ1-6; 10 bases align to TRBD1. The CDR3 sequence is 16 residues long. Trimming removed 8 bases from V and 11 bases from J; junction bases left unmatched: 15. Germline loops: CDR1 LGHNA, CDR2 YSLEER. This CDR3 reads CASALTGGQGNTPLHF. CDR3 DNA sequence: TGCGCCAGCGCACTCACGGGGGGACAGGGGAATACACCCCTCCACTTT.

This clonotype was recorded many times. J is TRBJ2-2 and V is TRBV11-3; D gene ambiguous. Germline V CDR1 and CDR2: SGHNT, YENEEA. CDR3 length: 14 amino acids. The V and J ends lost 5 bases and 9 bases respectively, with 16 bases between them. The CDR3 coding sequence is TGTGCCAGCAGCCGCCATACAGAGAACCGGGAGCTGTTTTTT. Encoded protein: CASSRHTENRELFF.

This clonotype showed up many times. V and J are TRBV12-3 or TRBV12-4 and TRBJ1-1; no definite D call. CDR3 length equals 15 residues. V was cut by 3 bases and J by 4 bases, with 15 bases left in between. Here the CDR3 reads CASSFSSSGCTEAFF. The CDR3 DNA reads as TGTGCCAGCAGTTTTAGCTCTTCGGGTTGCACTGAAGCTTTCTTT.

This clonotype has just a few counts. J is TRBJ2-1 and V is TRBV4-2; 8 bases map to TRBD1. Germline V gene sequence: CDR1 LGHNA, CDR2 YNFKEQ. This CDR3 has 14 residues. Losses at the gene ends were 5 bases for V and 7 bases for J; bases not matched to a gene: 7. The CDR3 nucleotides are TGTGCCAGCAGCAACAGGGGGGAATTGAATGAGCAGTTCTTC. Translated, it gives CASSNRGELNEQFF.

This clonotype showed up many times. This chain connects TRBV6-2 or TRBV6-3 to TRBJ1-5; D remains ambiguous. Per germline, CDR1 MNHEY and CDR2 SVGEGT. V lost 4 bases to trimming and J lost 5 bases, with 12 bases between them. This CDR3 has 14 residues. The CDR3 DNA sequence: TGTGCCAGCAGTTTCCGGGCAGATCATCAGCCCCAGCATTTT. Protein product: CASSFRADHQPQHF.

Only one count was recorded for this clonotype. The J gene is TRBJ1-2, the V gene TRBV20-1; D unresolved. There are 12 residues in the CDR3. Trimming left V 2 bases short and J 6 bases short, with 10 bases between. Germline V gene sequence: CDR1 DFQATT, CDR2 SNEGSKA (reference sequence). The CDR3 bases are TGCAGTGCTAGATACCTATGTGATGGCTACACCTTC. The encoded protein is CSARYLCDGYTF.

V usage is TRBV12-3 or TRBV12-4 and J usage is TRBJ2-3; 8 nucleotides align to TRBD2. This CDR3 spans 17 amino acids. V dropped 6 bases and J dropped 0; count of bases not matched to a gene: 11. Here the CDR3 DNA reads TGTGCCAGCAGCCGACCGAGCGGGGGCCCAAGCACAGATACGCAGTATTTT. The encoded protein is CASSRPSGGPSTDTQYF.

This clonotype was detected many times. The chain joins TRBV9 to TRBJ2-1; 8 bases agree with TRBD2. Germline CDR1 reads SGDLS; CDR2 reads YYNGEE. The CDR3 consists of 15 residues. With 0 bases clipped from V and 6 bases from J, the junction kept 5 bases outside the gene matches. CDR3 nucleotides: TGTGCCAGCAGCGTAGCGGGGGGGCATTTCAATGAGCAGTTCTTC. Its protein is CASSVAGGHFNEQFF.

There are many counts of this clonotype. J is TRBJ2-1 and V is TRBV13; TRBD2 is a possible D gene (7 bases). The germline gives CDR1 PRHDT, CDR2 FYEKMQ (reference sequence). The CDR3 has 13 amino acids. The V gene lost 7 bases and the J gene lost 10 bases, with 17 bases spanning the gap. The CDR3 nucleotides are TGTGCCAGCACCCTGGGGGGGGCCAGCGAGCAGTTCTTC. Translating gives CASTLGGASEQFF.

This clonotype appeared many times. The chain combines TRBV7-3 with TRBJ2-5; possibly TRBD1 or TRBD2 for D (5 bases each). The V gene lost 6 bases and the J gene lost 1 base, with 9 bases spanning the gap. The CDR3 has 13 amino acids. Germline-derived CDR1 and CDR2 are SGHTA and FQGTGA. CDR3 DNA: TGTGCCAGCAGAGGGACCAGCCAAGAGACCCAGTACTTC. As protein: CASRGTSQETQYF.

In its sample, this clonotype was seen many times. The J gene is TRBJ2-5, the V gene TRBV7-8, with D possibly matching TRBD2 (5 bases). Trimming removed 5 bases from V and 5 bases from J, with 12 bases in between. The germline CDR1 and CDR2 sequences are SGHVS and FQNEAQ. CDR3 length: 13 residues. DNA for the CDR3: TGTGCCAGCAGCCCAACTAGTGGTGAGACCCAGTACTTC. As protein: CASSPTSGETQYF.

In its sample, this clonotype was seen many times. The genes are TRBV5-1 and TRBJ2-5; a possible D gene is TRBD1 (5 bases). Germline CDR1 is SGHRS and CDR2 is YFSETQ. Trimming stripped 4 bases from V and 2 bases from J, with 18 bases between. This CDR3 comprises 16 residues. CDR3 region: CASSPPVRNRQETQYF. The CDR3 nucleotides read TGCGCCAGCAGCCCCCCGGTCCGGAACAGGCAAGAGACCCAGTACTTC.

The V and J genes are TRBV19 and TRBJ2-2; 9 nucleotides align to TRBD1. J lost 6 bases, V lost 4 bases, and 9 bases had no gene match. Germline V gene data show CDR1 as LNHDA and CDR2 as SQIVND (reference sequence). This CDR3 is built from 16 residues. The CDR3 DNA is TGTGCCAGTAGTAGCCCCGACAGGGGGGACTCCGGGGAGCTGTTTTTT. It is translated as CASSSPDRGDSGELFF.

This clonotype was detected many times. This chain links TRBV27 with TRBJ2-3, with D tentatively TRBD2 (5 bases). CDR1 MNHEY and CDR2 SMNVEV come from the germline V gene (reference sequence). The CDR3 spans 16 residues. V was clipped by 8 bases and J by 2 bases, with 20 bases between them. The chain's CDR3 is CASGLDFLHITDTQYF. The CDR3 DNA sequence: TGTGCCAGCGGATTGGACTTTCTCCATATCACAGATACGCAGTATTTT.